The rows below give T cell receptor beta chains drawn from one sample of a study of T cell responses to AZD1222 COVID-19 vaccine. TCRdb's table, derived via immunoSEQ multiplex PCR, lists solely in-frame clones and lacks some. The sample records about 120,000 clones, roughly 91% being singletons. Sequenced here: peripheral blood, sampled 28 days after the second AZD1222 dose. The receptors originated from an adult who received the AZD1222 COVID-19 vaccine. The CDR3 runs from the conserved cysteine through the conserved F or W. The D gene is left open where the match is weak. The size field is filled for only some rows; it gives once, few, many or a size class.

j_gene: TRBJ2-2
abundance: .
d_gene: .
v_gene: TRBV7-2
CDR3aa: CASSLWQNTGELFF
CDR3nt: TGTGCCAGCAGCTTGTGGCAAAACACCGGGGAGCTGTTTTTT

j_gene: TRBJ1-1
abundance: .
d_gene: .
v_gene: TRBV6-5
CDR3aa: CAINIQGGAEAFF
CDR3nt: TGTGCCATTAACATCCAGGGAGGCGCTGAAGCTTTCTTT

j_gene: TRBJ1-1
abundance: .
d_gene: .
v_gene: TRBV5-6
CDR3aa: CASSLRTKLFTEAFF
CDR3nt: TGTGCCAGCAGCTTGAGGACCAAACTCTTCACTGAAGCTTTCTTT

j_gene: TRBJ2-6
abundance: .
d_gene: .
v_gene: TRBV6-2/TRBV6-3
CDR3aa: CASSLYRSGANVLTF
CDR3nt: TGTGCCAGCAGTTTATACAGGTCTGGGGCCAACGTCCTGACTTTC

j_gene: TRBJ1-1
abundance: .
d_gene: .
v_gene: TRBV18
CDR3aa: CASSSGGTSNTEAFF
CDR3nt: TGTGCCAGCTCGTCGGGGGGGACATCGAACACTGAAGCTTTCTTT

j_gene: TRBJ2-1
abundance: .
d_gene: .
v_gene: TRBV11-2
CDR3aa: CASSLRGSGPNNEQFF
CDR3nt: TGTGCCAGCAGCTTAAGGGGTAGCGGTCCAAACAATGAGCAGTTCTTC

j_gene: TRBJ2-5
abundance: once
d_gene: TRBD1
v_gene: TRBV28
CDR3aa: CASSTGQDGETQYF
CDR3nt: TGTGCCAGCAGCACGGGACAGGATGGGGAGACCCAGTACTTC

j_gene: TRBJ2-3
abundance: .
d_gene: .
v_gene: TRBV6-6
CDR3aa: CASSYGQGGDTQYF
CDR3nt: TGTGCCAGCAGTTACGGTCAGGGCGGAGATACGCAGTATTTT

j_gene: TRBJ2-7
abundance: .
d_gene: TRBD1
v_gene: TRBV15
CDR3aa: CATSREPGQGRHEQYF
CDR3nt: TGTGCCACCAGCAGAGAACCGGGACAGGGACGGCACGAGCAGTACTTC

j_gene: TRBJ2-7
abundance: .
d_gene: TRBD2
v_gene: TRBV11-3
CDR3aa: CASSLGLAATYEQYF
CDR3nt: TGTGCCAGCAGCCTTGGACTAGCGGCAACCTACGAGCAGTACTTC

j_gene: TRBJ1-3
abundance: .
d_gene: .
v_gene: TRBV5-6
CDR3aa: CASTLTAGSLRNTIYF
CDR3nt: TGTGCCAGCACCCTCACAGCGGGCAGTTTAAGAAACACCATATATTTT

j_gene: TRBJ2-1
abundance: .
d_gene: .
v_gene: TRBV6-5
CDR3aa: CASRLQVADEQFF
CDR3nt: TGTGCCAGCAGGCTCCAGGTAGCCGATGAGCAGTTCTTC

j_gene: TRBJ2-2
abundance: .
d_gene: .
v_gene: TRBV7-2
CDR3aa: CASSLRRGTGTGELFF
CDR3nt: TGTGCCAGCAGCTTACGCAGGGGTACGGGCACCGGGGAGCTGTTTTTT

j_gene: TRBJ1-3
abundance: .
d_gene: .
v_gene: TRBV4-3
CDR3aa: CASSHSGNTIYF
CDR3nt: TGCGCCAGCAGCCACTCTGGAAACACCATATATTTT

j_gene: TRBJ1-1
abundance: once
d_gene: .
v_gene: TRBV10-2
CDR3aa: CASLRASAEAFF
CDR3nt: TGCGCCAGTTTAAGAGCGTCAGCTGAAGCTTTCTTT

j_gene: TRBJ2-5
abundance: .
d_gene: TRBD2
v_gene: TRBV4-3
CDR3aa: CASSPRLAGGQGETQYF
CDR3nt: TGCGCCAGCAGCCCCCGACTAGCGGGGGGCCAGGGGGAGACCCAGTACTTC

j_gene: TRBJ1-1
abundance: .
d_gene: .
v_gene: TRBV18
CDR3aa: CASSPVGGAGNTEAFF
CDR3nt: TGTGCCAGCTCACCGGTGGGGGGGGCTGGGAACACTGAAGCTTTCTTT

j_gene: TRBJ1-3
abundance: .
d_gene: TRBD1
v_gene: TRBV11-3
CDR3aa: CASSSPARGLGGNTIYF
CDR3nt: TGTGCCAGCAGCTCGCCCGCCAGGGGGCTGGGAGGAAACACCATATATTTT

j_gene: TRBJ1-6
abundance: .
d_gene: .
v_gene: TRBV5-6
CDR3aa: CASKGGNSPLHF
CDR3nt: TGTGCCAGCAAGGGGGGGAATTCACCCCTCCACTTT

j_gene: TRBJ1-6
abundance: .
d_gene: .
v_gene: TRBV7-2
CDR3aa: CASSLALYRTSSYNSPLHF
CDR3nt: TGTGCCAGCAGCTTAGCCCTTTACAGAACGAGCTCCTATAATTCACCCCTCCACTTT

j_gene: TRBJ1-3
abundance: .
d_gene: .
v_gene: TRBV27
CDR3aa: CASSFRGGSGNTIYF
CDR3nt: TGTGCCAGCAGTTTCCGCGGGGGCTCTGGAAACACCATATATTTT

j_gene: TRBJ1-4
abundance: .
d_gene: .
v_gene: TRBV30
CDR3aa: CAWSDRLGPYEKLFF
CDR3nt: TGTGCCTGGAGTGACCGACTTGGACCCTATGAAAAACTGTTTTTT

j_gene: TRBJ2-5
abundance: .
d_gene: TRBD1
v_gene: TRBV9
CDR3aa: CASSVQGAGETQYF
CDR3nt: TGTGCCAGCAGCGTTCAGGGGGCAGGCGAGACCCAGTACTTC